This TCR beta chain was recorded in a study of shared clonotypes between healthy human individuals (dated by TCRdb to about 2020). Notes on the research overall: The cohort comprised two women and three men aged 18 to 49 years. To estimate repertoire size and how much clonotype sharing occurs between individuals, the study deeply sequenced the blood TCR repertoires of several healthy adults. Between about 0.8 and 9 billion PBMCs per donor were obtained by leukapheresis. For each donor, three plates each were used for CD4 naive and CD4 memory, two plates were used for CD8 naive, and one plate was used for CD8 memory. Different laboratories and diverse techniques were used to prepare libraries and sequence TCR repertoires, to increase sequencing depth and limit assay-specific biases. Beyond this particular receptor, the publication reports: Incomplete sequencing was indicated by rarefaction of sorted-subset datasets, despite the large sequencing depth. Pairwise subsampling indicated that sequencing depth was expected to affect the degree of clonotype sharing among donors. Sampling was restricted to blood, and TCR repertoires in tissue are likely to differ from TCR repertoires in blood. Across several donors, 5% to 6% of naive CD4, roughly 3.4% of naive CD8, approximately 2.5% of memory CD4, and 0.4% to 0.45% of memory CD8 clonotypes were shared. Because the study included only a small number of donors, the genetic and exposure-history diversity represented was limited. Compared with non-shared clonotypes, the clonotypes found in all four sorted-subset donors had higher generation probabilities. Naive subsets generally had larger estimated clonotype richness than memory subsets did.

Using the deep immunoSEQ assay, multiplex PCR amplified TCR CDR3 regions from genomic DNA. Extracted genomic DNA from each cell subset was distributed evenly across all wells of several immunoSEQ 96-well plates, and each plate was treated as a replicate. For sorted subsets, 200 to 250 ng of genomic DNA, equivalent to roughly 30,000 T cell genomes, went into each replicate PCR. Purified libraries were quantified with a Qubit 3.0 fluorometer, sized on a Bioanalyzer 2100, and re-quantified with the KAPA Library Quantification kit. A separate single-read 150-cycle Illumina NextSeq 550 flow cell was used to sequence each immunoSEQ 96-well plate. On the authors' methods: Because the immunoSEQ output held only junctional sequences and lacked quality scores, the filtering could not match the filtering applied to full-length reads. To assign V/J genes and CDR3, sequences were annotated using PyIR, a Python wrapper for IgBLAST v1.9, with IMGT germline references. Any read was removed if the V/J assignment was weak (E-value above 1e-6), the CDR3 was missing, or the read contained stop codons, out-of-frame junctions, or ambiguous translated residues. A V3J clonotype was defined by an identical inferred V gene, J gene, and CDR3 amino acid sequence. The percentage overlap between two repertoires was calculated by dividing the number of shared unique clonotypes by the size of the smaller repertoire. Richness of each repertoire was evaluated using RTK rarefaction, the Chao1 estimator, and Recon v2.1 estimates of unobserved clonotypes. For all TCRbeta clonotypes obtained by the gDNA method from a few donors, generation probabilities were computed with OLGA. The table was pulled from immuneACCESS by TCRdb, which kept in-frame rearrangements only. Such tables lose some clones; where checked, under half of the loss comes from unresolved V genes, and the rest has no known cause. V, J and clone size are those of that table, while D and trimming were read from the DNA. Counted in this sample were hundreds of thousands of clones; almost 97% of them appeared once. Around 0.058% of the sample belongs to the ten largest clones.

The V and J ends are trimmed by 6 bases and 2 bases, leaving 17 bases between them. Looking up the germline V gene yields CDR1 MDHEN and CDR2 SYDVKM. Its CDR3 holds 15 amino acids, cysteine through phenylalanine. The only DNA kept is the CDR3, 45 bases in frame from the first base. Healthy HIV-negative adults with no recently reported acute infections or vaccinations were included as donors. Every donor was a Caucasian adult residing in Nashville, Tennessee, USA. Magnetic negative selection was used to enrich CD4+ T cells, after which naive cells were positively selected on CD45RA and the negative fraction became the memory subset. Blood was obtained by leukapheresis, after which PBMCs were separated by Ficoll-Histopaque density gradient centrifugation and cryopreserved in liquid nitrogen vapor phase. Analytical flow cytometry was used to check the purity and quantity of each magnetically sorted T cell population. Genomic DNA was isolated from each sorted fraction and quantified by UV absorbance on a Nanodrop 2000c.

For this clone: No antigen is known for it. The input lacks base qualities; no much larger clone sits a single base away.

This clonotype was obtained from a woman aged 25 to 39 in good health. The sequence is built from TRBV28 and TRBJ2-7; the D region is possibly TRBD1 or TRBD2, each matching across 5 bases. Material: naive CD4+ T cells sorted from blood. The cell subset or site label here, explained by the study, means: CD45RA+ positively selected. The encoded CDR3 is CASSQGDVETYEQYF. The DNA sequence reads TGTGCCAGCAGCCAAGGGGACGTCGAGACCTACGAGCAGTACTTC.